This T cell receptor (beta chain) was sequenced during a study of T cell responses to AZD1222 COVID-19 vaccine. The overall study: Samples with a second dose at about 4 or about 12 weeks were pooled together.

Whole-study findings and limits: Nearly half of the spike-specific TCRs reportedly recognize variant regions that carry no mutations. There were repertoire samples only from the period after the peak T cell response.

About this clone: Its antigen is unknown.

Profiling relied on immunoSEQ multiplex PCR, and the TCRdb table lists in-frame clones only, not all of them. Of under 150,000 clones listed, over 85% were seen once; the top ten hold roughly 8.9%. Germline lookup yields CDR1 SQVTM and CDR2 ANQGSEA. The CDR3 is 14 amino acids. The V end was cut by 5 bases, the J end by 9 bases, with 20 bases between. The clonotype originates from an adult in good health. J is TRBJ2-1 and V is TRBV29-1, with D possibly TRBD1 on 5 matching bases. The sequencing here drew on peripheral blood, taken on day 0 of AZD1222 vaccination. DNA of the CDR3: TGCAGCGTTACCACAGGACCGACCGGTGGTGAGCAGTTCTTC. This codes for CSVTTGPTGGEQFF.